This T cell receptor (beta chain) derives from a study of blood T cell repertoires in COVID-19. Study summary: In each case, the material was cDNA or gDNA derived from T cells, B-cell-depleted T cells, or PBMCs.

How the authors handled the data: Cell counts per sample came from amplifying reference gene primers. TCRdb keeps only in-frame clones here, not all; method: immunoSEQ multiplex PCR. V and J calls and clone size follow that table, whereas D and trimming were derived from the DNA. The data hold some 280,000 clones, with approximately 90% observed a single time. CDR3 length: 17 residues. V was clipped by 4 bases and J by 4 bases; unmatched bases: 9. CDR1 is SNHLY, CDR2 FYNNEI, per germline. The TCR originated in a woman aged 25 to 39 with active or convalescent COVID-19. The rearrangement uses TRBV2 and TRBJ2-3; TRBD2 agrees at 12 bases. The sequenced material came from peripheral blood. In DNA, the CDR3 is TGTGCCAGCAGTGGGGGACAACTAGCGGGGGGCCCAGATACGCAGTATTTT. Translation gives CASSGGQLAGGPDTQYF.